This T cell receptor beta chain was captured by sequencing in a study of graft-versus-host responses after intestinal transplantation. Background on the study: The transplants performed in recipients were multivisceral, liver-intestinal, or isolated intestinal.

Clones were read by immunoSEQ multiplex PCR, and TCRdb kept only the in-frame ones, dropping some. This sample yields 96,000 or so clones, of which approximately 90% are seen a single time; 0.15% to 0.2% belongs to the top ten. Notes on this clone: Its target is not known.

General observations from the study: Individuals carrying graft-donor T cell macrochimerism showed high graft-versus-host to host-versus-graft clonal ratios in allografts.

Germline V CDR1 and CDR2: LNHDA, SQIVND (reference sequence). V was shortened by 4 bases and J by 5 bases, with 10 bases between the two germline ends. The CDR3 spans 13 residues. The sequenced sample was unstimulated CD4+ T cells sorted from spleen or lymph node cells, obtained before intestinal transplant. The chain employs TRBV19 and TRBJ2-3, with D possibly TRBD1 on 7 matching bases. This TCR derives from a human donor who received an intestinal transplant. This chain's CDR3 is CASSTGGGDTQYF. CDR3 coding DNA: TGTGCCAGTAGTACAGGGGGAGGAGATACGCAGTATTTT.